This T cell receptor beta chain was captured in a study of T cell changes during pregnancy in multiple sclerosis. TCRdb keeps only in-frame clones here, not all; method: immunoSEQ multiplex PCR. The table shows approximately 87,000 clones, with about 89% occurring only once. V was pared by 0 bases and J by 4 bases, with 11 bases between. Germline-derived CDR1 and CDR2 are SGHNT and YYREEE (reference sequence). The CDR3 covers 14 residues. This clonotype originated in a female donor with multiple sclerosis, enrolled in a pregnancy study. The chain combines TRBV5-4 with TRBJ2-7; D is uncertain. Sequenced here: CD4+ T cells from peripheral blood mononuclear cells, sampled in the second trimester of pregnancy. The CDR3 coding sequence is TGTGCCAGCAGCTTGGCTTCGGGTGAATACGAGCAGTACTTC. Encoded protein: CASSLASGEYEQYF.